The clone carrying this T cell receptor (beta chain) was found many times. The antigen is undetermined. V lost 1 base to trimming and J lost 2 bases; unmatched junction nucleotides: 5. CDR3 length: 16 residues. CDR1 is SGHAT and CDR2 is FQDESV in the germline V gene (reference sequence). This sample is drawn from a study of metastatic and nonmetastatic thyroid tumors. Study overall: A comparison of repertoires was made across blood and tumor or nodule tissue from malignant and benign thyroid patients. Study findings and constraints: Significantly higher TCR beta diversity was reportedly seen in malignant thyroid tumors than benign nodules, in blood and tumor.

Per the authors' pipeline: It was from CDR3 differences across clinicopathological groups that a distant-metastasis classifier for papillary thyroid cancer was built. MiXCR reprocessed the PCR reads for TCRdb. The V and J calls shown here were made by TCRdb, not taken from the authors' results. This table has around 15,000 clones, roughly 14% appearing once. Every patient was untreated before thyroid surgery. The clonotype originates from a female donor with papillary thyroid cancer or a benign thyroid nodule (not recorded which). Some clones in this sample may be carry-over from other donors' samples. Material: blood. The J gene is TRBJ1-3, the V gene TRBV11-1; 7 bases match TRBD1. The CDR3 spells CASSLEGAGTGNTIYF. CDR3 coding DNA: TGTGCCAGCAGCTTAGAGGGGGCAGGGACTGGAAACACCATATATTTT.